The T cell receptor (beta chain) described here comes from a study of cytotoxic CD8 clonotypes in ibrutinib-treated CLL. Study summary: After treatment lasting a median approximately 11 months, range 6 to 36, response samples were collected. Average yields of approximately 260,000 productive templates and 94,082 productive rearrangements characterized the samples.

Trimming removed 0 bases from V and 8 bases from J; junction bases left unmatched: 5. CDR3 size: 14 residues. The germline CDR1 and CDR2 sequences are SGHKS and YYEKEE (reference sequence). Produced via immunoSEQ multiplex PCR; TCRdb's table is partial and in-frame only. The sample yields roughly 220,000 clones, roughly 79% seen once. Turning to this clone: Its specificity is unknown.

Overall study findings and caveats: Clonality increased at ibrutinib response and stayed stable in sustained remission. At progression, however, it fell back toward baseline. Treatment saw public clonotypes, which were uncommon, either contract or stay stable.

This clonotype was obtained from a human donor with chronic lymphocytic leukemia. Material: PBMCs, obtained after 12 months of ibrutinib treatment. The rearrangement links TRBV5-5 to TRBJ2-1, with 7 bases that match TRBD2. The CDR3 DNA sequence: TGTGCCAGCAGCTTGGCCGAGCGGGACGATGAGCAGTTCTTC. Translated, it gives CASSLAERDDEQFF.